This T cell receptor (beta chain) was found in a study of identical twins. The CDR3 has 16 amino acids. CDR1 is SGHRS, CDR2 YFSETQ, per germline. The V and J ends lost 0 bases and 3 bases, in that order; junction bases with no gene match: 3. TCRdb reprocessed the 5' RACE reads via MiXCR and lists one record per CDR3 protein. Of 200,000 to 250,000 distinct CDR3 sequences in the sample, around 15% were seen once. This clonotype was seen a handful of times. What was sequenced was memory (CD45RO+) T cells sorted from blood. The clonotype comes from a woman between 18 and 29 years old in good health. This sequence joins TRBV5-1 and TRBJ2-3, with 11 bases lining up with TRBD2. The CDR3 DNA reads TGCGCCAGCAGCTTGGAGCCTAGCGGGAGGACAGATACGCAGTATTTT. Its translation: CASSLEPSGRTDTQYF.